The clone carrying this T cell receptor (beta chain) was picked up a small number of times. Its specificity is unknown. CDR1 is SGHRS, CDR2 YFSETQ, per germline. This CDR3 is built from 16 residues. The J segment lost 0 bases and the V segment lost 5 bases, leaving 8 bases of the junction unmatched. The data were taken from a study of cytomegalovirus exposure and HLA in healthy donors. On the study more broadly: The Caucasian-associated ancestry cluster contained 81% of the approximately 410 genotyped donors. Study-level points and caveats: Presence/absence comparisons presumed near-even sequencing depth among donors. Several V segments, TRBV6-2 and TRBV6-3 among them, could not be told apart and were dropped. Several of the most significant clusters appeared linked to common viral pathogens, based on a later analysis.

Researchers ran the PCR with 60 Vbeta and 13 Jbeta primers. Sequenced by immunoSEQ multiplex PCR; TCRdb stores in-frame clones only, minus some. The sample has around 140,000 clones; approximately 78% are singletons. The sample taken for sequencing was PBMCs. This sequence joins TRBV5-1 and TRBJ1-1; 9 nucleotides line up with TRBD1. The receptor's source is a woman between 45 and 60 years old in good health and CMV-seropositive. In DNA, the CDR3 is TGCGCCAGCAGGGCGGGACAGGGCCATATGAACACTGAAGCTTTCTTT. This sequence encodes CASRAGQGHMNTEAFF.